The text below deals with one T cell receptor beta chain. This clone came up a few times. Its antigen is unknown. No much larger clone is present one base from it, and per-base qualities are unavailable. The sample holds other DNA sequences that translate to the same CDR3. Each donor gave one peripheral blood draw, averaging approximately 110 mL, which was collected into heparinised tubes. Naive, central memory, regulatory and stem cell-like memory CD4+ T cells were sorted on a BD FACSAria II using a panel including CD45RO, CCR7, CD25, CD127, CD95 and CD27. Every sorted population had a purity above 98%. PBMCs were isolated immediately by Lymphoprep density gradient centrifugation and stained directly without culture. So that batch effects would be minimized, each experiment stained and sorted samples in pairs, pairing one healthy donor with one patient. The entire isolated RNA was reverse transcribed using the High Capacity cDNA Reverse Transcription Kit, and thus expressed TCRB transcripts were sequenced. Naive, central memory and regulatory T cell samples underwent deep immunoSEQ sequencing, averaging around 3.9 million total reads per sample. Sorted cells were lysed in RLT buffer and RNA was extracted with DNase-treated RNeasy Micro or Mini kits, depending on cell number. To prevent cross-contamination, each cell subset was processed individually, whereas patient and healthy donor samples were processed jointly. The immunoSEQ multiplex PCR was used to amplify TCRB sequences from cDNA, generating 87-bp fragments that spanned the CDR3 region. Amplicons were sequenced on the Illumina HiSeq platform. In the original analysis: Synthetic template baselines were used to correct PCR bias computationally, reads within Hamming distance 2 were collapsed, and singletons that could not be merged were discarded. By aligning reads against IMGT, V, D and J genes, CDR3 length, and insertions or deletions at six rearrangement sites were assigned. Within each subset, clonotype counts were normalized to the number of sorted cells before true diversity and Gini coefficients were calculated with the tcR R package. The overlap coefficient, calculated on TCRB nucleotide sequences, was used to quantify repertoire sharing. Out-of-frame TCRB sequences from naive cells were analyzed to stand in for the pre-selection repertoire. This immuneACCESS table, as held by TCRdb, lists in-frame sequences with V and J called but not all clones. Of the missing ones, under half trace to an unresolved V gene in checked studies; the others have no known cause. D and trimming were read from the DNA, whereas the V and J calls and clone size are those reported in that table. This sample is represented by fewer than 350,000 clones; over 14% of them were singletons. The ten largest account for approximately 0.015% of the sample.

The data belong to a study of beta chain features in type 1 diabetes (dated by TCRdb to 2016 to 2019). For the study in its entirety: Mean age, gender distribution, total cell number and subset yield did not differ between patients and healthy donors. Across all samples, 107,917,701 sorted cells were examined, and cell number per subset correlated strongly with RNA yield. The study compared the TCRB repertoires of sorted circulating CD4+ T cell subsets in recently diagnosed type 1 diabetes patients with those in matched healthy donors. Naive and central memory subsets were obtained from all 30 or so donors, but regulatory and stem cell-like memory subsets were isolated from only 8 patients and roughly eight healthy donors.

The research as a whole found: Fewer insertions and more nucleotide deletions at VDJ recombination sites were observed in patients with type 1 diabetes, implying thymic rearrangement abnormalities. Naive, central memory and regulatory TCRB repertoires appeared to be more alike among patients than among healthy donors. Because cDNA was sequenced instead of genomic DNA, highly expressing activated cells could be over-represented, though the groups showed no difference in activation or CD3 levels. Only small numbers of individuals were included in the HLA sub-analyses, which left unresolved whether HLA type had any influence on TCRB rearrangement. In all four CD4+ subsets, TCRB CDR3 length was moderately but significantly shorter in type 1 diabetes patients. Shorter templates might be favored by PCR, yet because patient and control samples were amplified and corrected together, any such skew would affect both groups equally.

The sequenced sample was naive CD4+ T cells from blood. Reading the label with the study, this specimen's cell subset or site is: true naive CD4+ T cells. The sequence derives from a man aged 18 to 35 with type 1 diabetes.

The base sequence is TGCGCCAGCAGCTTCCCTAGCTCCTACGAGCAGTACTTC. Protein translation: CASSFPSSYEQYF. The chain is assembled from TRBV5-1 and TRBJ2-7, with the D gene call left open. The cysteine opens and the phenylalanine closes a CDR3 of 13 amino acids. The sequence is cut down to CDR3 DNA, 39 bases in frame from base 1. CDR1 SGHRS and CDR2 YFSETQ were looked up in the germline V gene. Relative to germline, V is 2 bases shorter and J is 0 bases shorter, with 6 bases between their ends.